This is a list of T cell receptor beta chains from one sample in a study of blood T cell repertoires in COVID-19. The protocol was immunoSEQ multiplex PCR, while the TCRdb copy is restricted to in-frame clones and leaves out a portion. Of approximately 350,000 clones in the sample, around 87% were seen once. The sequenced material came from peripheral blood. Source of these receptors: a woman between 50 and 59 years old with COVID-19, enrolled during active disease. The CDR3 runs from the conserved cysteine through the conserved F or W. The D gene is left open where the match is weak. A row's size may be missing; if present it is once, few, many or a size class.

d_gene: NA; abundance: NA; v_gene: TRBV5-6; j_gene: TRBJ1-2; CDR3nt: TGTGCCAGCAGCCGATCGGACTATGGCTACACCTTC; CDR3aa: CASSRSDYGYTF
d_gene: TRBD2; abundance: NA; v_gene: TRBV19; j_gene: TRBJ2-5; CDR3nt: TGTGCCAGTAGTATAGGCCTAGCGGGAGGACTTCAAGAGACCCAGTACTTC; CDR3aa: CASSIGLAGGLQETQYF
d_gene: NA; abundance: NA; v_gene: TRBV6-5; j_gene: TRBJ1-1; CDR3nt: TGTGCCAGCAGTTACCCAGAGAACACTGAAGCTTTCTTT; CDR3aa: CASSYPENTEAFF
d_gene: TRBD1; abundance: NA; v_gene: TRBV29-1; j_gene: TRBJ1-1; CDR3nt: TGCAGCGGAGGGACAGGGGCCCTCACTGAAGCTTTCTTT; CDR3aa: CSGGTGALTEAFF
d_gene: TRBD1; abundance: NA; v_gene: TRBV11-2; j_gene: TRBJ2-1; CDR3nt: TGTGCCAGCAGCATACAGGGGTATGAGCAGTTCTTC; CDR3aa: CASSIQGYEQFF
d_gene: NA; abundance: once; v_gene: TRBV2; j_gene: TRBJ2-5; CDR3nt: TGTGCCAGCAGTCGTGTCCAAGAGACCCAGTACTTC; CDR3aa: CASSRVQETQYF
d_gene: NA; abundance: NA; v_gene: TRBV7-9; j_gene: TRBJ1-1; CDR3nt: TGTGCCAGCAGCATTTCCCGAACAGGGAAGGGGAACACTGAAGCTTTCTTT; CDR3aa: CASSISRTGKGNTEAFF
d_gene: NA; abundance: few; v_gene: TRBV6-1; j_gene: TRBJ1-3; CDR3nt: TGTGCCAGCAGTGAATACGGAGTCCACTCTGGAAACACCATATATTTT; CDR3aa: CASSEYGVHSGNTIYF
d_gene: TRBD1; abundance: few; v_gene: TRBV6-5; j_gene: TRBJ1-2; CDR3nt: TGTGCCAGCAGTTCAGGACAGGGGGCTGATGGCTACACCTTC; CDR3aa: CASSSGQGADGYTF
d_gene: TRBD2; abundance: once; v_gene: TRBV30; j_gene: TRBJ2-5; CDR3nt: TGTGCCTGGAGACCTGGGACTAGCGGGAGGGCCCGGGAGACCCAGTACTTC; CDR3aa: CAWRPGTSGRARETQYF
d_gene: TRBD2; abundance: NA; v_gene: TRBV6-5; j_gene: TRBJ2-5; CDR3nt: TGTGCCAGCACTCGTTTCCCTAGCGGGAGAGAGACCCAGTACTTC; CDR3aa: CASTRFPSGRETQYF
d_gene: TRBD2; abundance: NA; v_gene: TRBV30; j_gene: TRBJ2-7; CDR3nt: TGTGCCTGGAGTGGGGGACGGGTATCTCTTGACAAGACTAGCGGCCTAAGGGCCTACGAGCAGTACTTC; CDR3aa: CAWSGGRVSLDKTSGLRAYEQYF
d_gene: NA; abundance: NA; v_gene: TRBV18; j_gene: TRBJ2-3; CDR3nt: TGTGCCAGCTCACTAATAGATACTGGGCTCACAGATACGCAGTATTTT; CDR3aa: CASSLIDTGLTDTQYF
d_gene: NA; abundance: NA; v_gene: TRBV5-1; j_gene: TRBJ1-4; CDR3nt: TGCGCCAGCAGCGCGGGACCAGACGAAAAACTGTTTTTT; CDR3aa: CASSAGPDEKLFF
d_gene: NA; abundance: once; v_gene: TRBV28; j_gene: TRBJ1-2; CDR3nt: TGTGCCAGCAGTCCCATGACATGGAATCAGAACTATGGCTACACCTTC; CDR3aa: CASSPMTWNQNYGYTF
d_gene: TRBD2; abundance: NA; v_gene: TRBV7-9; j_gene: TRBJ2-1; CDR3nt: TGTGCCAGCAGCTTAGCGTCGACTAGCGGGCGTGCCTCCTACAATGAGCAGTTCTTC; CDR3aa: CASSLASTSGRASYNEQFF
d_gene: NA; abundance: NA; v_gene: TRBV4-3; j_gene: TRBJ1-2; CDR3nt: TGCGCCAGCAGCCAAGATGGGGGCCGACAGGCTTATGGCTACACCTTC; CDR3aa: CASSQDGGRQAYGYTF
d_gene: TRBD1; abundance: few; v_gene: TRBV5-1; j_gene: TRBJ1-2; CDR3nt: TGCGCCAGCAGCCCTACAGGGGCCATCTATGGCTACACCTTC; CDR3aa: CASSPTGAIYGYTF
d_gene: TRBD1; abundance: NA; v_gene: TRBV7-2; j_gene: TRBJ1-1; CDR3nt: TGTGCCAGCAGCCCCCCGGGACAGATGAACACTGAAGCTTTCTTT; CDR3aa: CASSPPGQMNTEAFF
d_gene: TRBD2; abundance: NA; v_gene: TRBV3-1/TRBV3-2; j_gene: TRBJ2-3; CDR3nt: TGTGCCAGCAGCCAAGAAAGGCCTAGCGGCCGAAGCACAGATACGCAGTATTTT; CDR3aa: CASSQERPSGRSTDTQYF
d_gene: TRBD2; abundance: NA; v_gene: TRBV10-3; j_gene: TRBJ2-3; CDR3nt: TGTGCCATCAGTGAGCCGAAGCGGGGGGGAGATACGCAGTATTTT; CDR3aa: CAISEPKRGGDTQYF
d_gene: NA; abundance: once; v_gene: TRBV20-1; j_gene: TRBJ1-2; CDR3nt: TGCAGTGCTAGTGACCCCGGGACTAACTATGGCTACACCTTC; CDR3aa: CSASDPGTNYGYTF